This T cell receptor (beta chain) was documented in a study of shared clonotypes between healthy human individuals. At the level of the study: Every donor yielded three CD4 naive, three CD4 memory, two CD8 naive and one CD8 memory plate. Points from the study as a whole: Relative to clonotypes present in all four donors, those not shared had lower generation probabilities.

Produced via immunoSEQ multiplex PCR; TCRdb's table is partial and in-frame only. This repertoire shows about 2 million clones, just under 95% found once; its top ten account for 0.9% to 1.3%. With respect to this clone: Its antigen is unidentified.

Terminally differentiated effector memory CD45RA+ cells were excluded from the naive CD8 cells, which were CD45RO-negative and positively selected for CCR7. The TCR comes from a man aged 18-30 years in good health. The sample was naive CD8+ T cells sorted from blood.

The CDR3 nucleotides read TGTGCCAGCAGCCAAAGGTCATCCTACGAGCAGTACTTC. Protein: CASSQRSSYEQYF. The J gene is TRBJ2-7, the V gene TRBV14, with D uncertain. Germline CDR1 is SGHDN and CDR2 is FVKESK. CDR3 length: 13 amino acids. Trimming shortened V by 2 bases and J by 1 base, and 6 bases separated the two germline ends.